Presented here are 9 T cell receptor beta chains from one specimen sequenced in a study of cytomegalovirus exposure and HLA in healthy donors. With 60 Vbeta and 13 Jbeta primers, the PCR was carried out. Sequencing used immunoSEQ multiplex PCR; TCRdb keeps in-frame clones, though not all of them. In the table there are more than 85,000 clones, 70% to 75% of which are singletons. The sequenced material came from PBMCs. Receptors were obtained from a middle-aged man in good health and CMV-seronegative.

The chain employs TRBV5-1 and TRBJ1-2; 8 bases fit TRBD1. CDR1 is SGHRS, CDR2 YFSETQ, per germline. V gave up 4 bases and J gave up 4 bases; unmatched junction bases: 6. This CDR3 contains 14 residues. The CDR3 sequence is CASSAGTGAYGYTF. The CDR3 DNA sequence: TGCGCCAGCAGCGCCGGGACAGGCGCCTATGGCTACACCTTC.

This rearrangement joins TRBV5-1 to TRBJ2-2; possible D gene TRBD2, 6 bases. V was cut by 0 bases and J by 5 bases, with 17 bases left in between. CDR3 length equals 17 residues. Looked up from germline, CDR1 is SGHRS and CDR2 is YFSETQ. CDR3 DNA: TGCGCCAGCAGCTTGGGCCCGGGGCAGGGAGGAACCGGGGAGCTGTTTTTT. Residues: CASSLGPGQGGTGELFF.

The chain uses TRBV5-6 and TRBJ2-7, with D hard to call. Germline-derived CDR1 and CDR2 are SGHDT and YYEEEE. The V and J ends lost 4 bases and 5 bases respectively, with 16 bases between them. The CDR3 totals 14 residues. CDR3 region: CASSPSLVLHEQYF. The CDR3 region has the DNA TGTGCCAGCAGCCCCAGCCTAGTCCTCCACGAGCAGTACTTC.

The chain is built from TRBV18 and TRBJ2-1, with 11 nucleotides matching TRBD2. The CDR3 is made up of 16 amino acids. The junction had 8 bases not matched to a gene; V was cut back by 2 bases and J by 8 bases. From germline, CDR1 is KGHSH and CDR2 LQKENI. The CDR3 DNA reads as TGTGCCAGCTCACCAGCTCTAGCGGGGGGCGTAGATGAGCAGTTCTTC. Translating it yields CASSPALAGGVDEQFF.

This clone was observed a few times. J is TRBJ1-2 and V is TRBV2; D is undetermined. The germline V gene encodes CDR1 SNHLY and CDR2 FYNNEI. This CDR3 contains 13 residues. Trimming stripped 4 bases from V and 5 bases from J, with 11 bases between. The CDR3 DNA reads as TGTGCCAGCAGTGGCGGAATTGAATATGGCTACACCTTC. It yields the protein CASSGGIEYGYTF.

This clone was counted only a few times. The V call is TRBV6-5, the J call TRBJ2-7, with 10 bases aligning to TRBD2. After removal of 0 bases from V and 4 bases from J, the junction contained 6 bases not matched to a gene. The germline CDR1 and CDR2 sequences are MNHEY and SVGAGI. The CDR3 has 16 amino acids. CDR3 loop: CASSYSKSSGGYEQYF. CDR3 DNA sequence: TGTGCCAGCAGTTACTCGAAATCTAGCGGGGGATACGAGCAGTACTTC.

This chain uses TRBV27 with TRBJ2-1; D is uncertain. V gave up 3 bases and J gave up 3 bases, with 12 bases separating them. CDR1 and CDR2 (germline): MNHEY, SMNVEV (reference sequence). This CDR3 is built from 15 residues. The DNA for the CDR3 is TGTGCCAGCAGTTTCGGAGATAACAACTACAATGAGCAGTTCTTC. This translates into CASSFGDNNYNEQFF.

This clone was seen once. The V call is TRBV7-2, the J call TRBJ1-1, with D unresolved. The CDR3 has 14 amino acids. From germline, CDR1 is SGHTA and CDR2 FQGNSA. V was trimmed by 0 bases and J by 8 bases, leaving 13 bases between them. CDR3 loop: CASSLAATGPEAFF. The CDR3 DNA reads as TGTGCCAGCAGCTTAGCGGCTACTGGGCCCGAAGCTTTCTTT.

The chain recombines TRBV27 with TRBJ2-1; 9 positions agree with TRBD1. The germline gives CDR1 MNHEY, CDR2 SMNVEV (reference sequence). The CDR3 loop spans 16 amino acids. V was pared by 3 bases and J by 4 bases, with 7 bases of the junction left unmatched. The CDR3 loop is CASSLVLGQGYNEQFF. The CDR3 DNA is TGTGCCAGCAGTTTGGTATTGGGACAGGGTTACAATGAGCAGTTCTTC.